Presented here are 11 T cell receptor beta chains from one specimen sequenced in a study of T-cell reconstitution after alpha-beta-depleted transplantation in children. TCRbeta library construction was performed incorporating unique molecular identifiers. TCRdb re-called the PCR reads through MiXCR, storing one row per CDR3 protein. The sample comprises around 450,000 distinct CDR3 sequences, 43% of which are singletons, and roughly a quarter rests with the top ten. The sample was PBMCs, taken before TCRalphabeta/CD19-depleted stem cell transplant. All receptors derive from a girl aged 2-10 years with aplastic anemia, due to receive a stem cell transplant.

This chain links TRBV29-1 with TRBJ2-1; no reliable D call. Germline V CDR1 and CDR2: SQVTM, ANQGSEA. Trimming took 6 bases from V and 10 from J, leaving 13 bases between them. The CDR3 sequence is 11 residues long. CDR3 sequence: CSVTSGSEQFF. The CDR3 DNA reads TGCAGCGTGACCTCAGGATCCGAGCAGTTCTTC.

This clonotype showed up many times. The chain carries TRBV20-1 and TRBJ2-3; TRBD2 might be the D (5 bases). The germline CDR1 and CDR2 sequences are DFQATT and SNEGSKA (reference sequence). This CDR3 region has 12 residues. DNA of the CDR3: TGCAGCGTAGCGTCTAGCACAGATACGCAGTATTTT. Translated: CSVASSTDTQYF.

In this sample, this clonotype turned up many times. The CDR3 nucleotides read TGTGCCAGCAGTCCCCCCCCGAACACTGAAGCTTTCTTT. Its translation: CASSPPPNTEAFF. This chain connects TRBV28 to TRBJ1-1; D is uncertain. The CDR3 is 13 amino acids. Germline V gene lookup returns CDR1 MDHEN and CDR2 SYDVKM. Trimming pared 5 bases from V and 1 base from J, leaving 8 bases between. Looking up the rest from reference TRBV28 and TRBJ1-1 gives the full variable domain: DVKVTQSSRYLVKRTGEKVFLECVQDMDHENMFWYRQDPGLGLRLIYFSYDVKMKEKGDIPEGYSVSREKKERFSLILESASTNQTSMYLCASSPPPNTEAFFGQGTRLTVV.

The chain carries TRBV15 and TRBJ2-3; no definite D call. The germline V and J ends were trimmed by 4 bases and 6 bases, with 11 bases remaining between them. This CDR3 is built from 13 residues. In germline, CDR1 is LNHNV, CDR2 YYDKDF (reference sequence). CDR3 DNA sequence: TGTGCCACCAGCACCCGACTGGGGGATACGCAGTATTTT. Its protein product is CATSTRLGDTQYF. Full variable domain (missing parts from reference TRBV15 and TRBJ2-3): DAMVIQNPRYQVTQFGKPVTLSCSQTLNHNVMYWYQQKSSQAPKLLFHYYDKDFNNEADTPDNFQSRRPNTSFCFLDIRSPGLGDTAMYLCATSTRLGDTQYFGPGTRLTVL.

This rearrangement joins TRBV2 to TRBJ2-7; D is uncertain. Trimming stripped 7 bases from V and 3 bases from J, with 13 bases between. Germline lookup yields CDR1 SNHLY and CDR2 FYNNEI. The CDR3 runs 13 residues. The CDR3 reads CASNLIIYYEQYF. As DNA, the CDR3 is TGTGCCAGCAACCTAATAATATACTACGAGCAGTACTTC.

The chain carries TRBV6-1 and TRBJ2-7; 8 bases are shared with TRBD2. The ends lost 8 bases at V and 7 bases at J; junction bases unmatched: 13. Looked up from germline, CDR1 is MNHNS and CDR2 is SASEGT. The CDR3 loop spans 14 amino acids. CDR3 DNA: TGTGCCAGCCTCACAGCGGGAGCTTCTAGAGAGCAGTACTTC. Translating gives CASLTAGASREQYF.

The V call is TRBV7-2, the J call TRBJ2-7; 10 bases agree with TRBD2. The length of the CDR3 is 12 residues. Germline V gene sequence: CDR1 SGHTA, CDR2 FQGNSA. Germline trimming cut 5 bases from V and 7 bases from J; bases unmatched to any gene: 2. CDR3 sequence (DNA): TGTGCCAGCAGCCGTAGCGGGGGGGAGCAGTACTTC. This translates into CASSRSGGEQYF.

The J gene is TRBJ2-7, the V gene TRBV7-8, with 8 bases lining up with TRBD2. Germline-derived CDR1 and CDR2 are SGHVS and FQNEAQ. This CDR3 has 17 amino acids. V lost 1 base to trimming and J lost 7 bases; unmatched junction nucleotides: 15. In nucleotides, the CDR3 is TGTGCCAGCAGCTTAGTCGCTACGGGACTAGGTAACCATGAGCAGTACTTC. It encodes CASSLVATGLGNHEQYF.

In this sample, this clonotype turned up a few times. The chain has TRBV5-1 and TRBJ2-2; D call uncertain. Germline CDR1 and CDR2: SGHRS and YFSETQ. The V end was cut by 5 bases, the J end by 2 bases, with 13 bases between. The CDR3 spans 15 residues. The CDR3 protein is CASSYTTGNTGELFF. The CDR3 DNA sequence: TGCGCCAGCAGTTATACGACGGGTAACACCGGGGAGCTGTTTTTT.

The V call is TRBV6-1, the J call TRBJ2-1, with D perhaps matching TRBD1 or TRBD2 (6 bases each). Germline-derived CDR1 and CDR2 are MNHNS and SASEGT. Trimming stripped 7 bases from V and 2 bases from J, with 15 bases between. The CDR3 sequence is 15 residues long. CDR3 region: CASIPEGGPYNEQFF. The CDR3 DNA sequence: TGTGCCAGCATCCCGGAGGGGGGCCCCTACAATGAGCAGTTCTTC.

This clonotype was observed at least ten times. The chain couples TRBV29-1 to TRBJ2-7; D is possibly TRBD2 (5 bases). Germline CDR1 is SQVTM and CDR2 is ANQGSEA. V gave up 4 bases and J gave up 5 bases, with 9 bases separating them. CDR3 length: 11 residues. The CDR3 DNA is TGCAGCGTTGGAACTAGTCACGAGCAGTACTTC. It codes for CSVGTSHEQYF.